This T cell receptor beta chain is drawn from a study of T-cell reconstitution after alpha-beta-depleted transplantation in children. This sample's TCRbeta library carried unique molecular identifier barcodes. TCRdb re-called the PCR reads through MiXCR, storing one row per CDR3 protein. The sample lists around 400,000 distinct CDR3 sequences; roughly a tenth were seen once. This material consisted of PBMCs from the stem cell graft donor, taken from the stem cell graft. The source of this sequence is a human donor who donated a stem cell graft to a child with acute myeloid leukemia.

As DNA, the CDR3 is TGCGCCAGCAGCCAAGATTTACCAGCGTACAATGAGCAGTTCTTC. Translated, it gives CASSQDLPAYNEQFF. This chain joins TRBV4-3 and TRBJ2-1; the D is unclear. Per the germline V gene, CDR1 is LGHNA and CDR2 is YSLEER. Trimming took 0 bases from V and 4 from J, leaving 10 bases between them. The CDR3 is made up of 15 amino acids.